Presented here are 14 T cell receptor beta chains from one specimen sequenced in a study of identical twins. TCRdb used MiXCR to reprocess the 5' RACE reads, holding one entry per CDR3 protein. The sample includes 450,000 to 650,000 distinct CDR3 sequences, roughly 9.5% of them seen just once. The data also belong to a second study, concerning yellow fever vaccine responses in identical twins.

The sequenced material came from PBMCs. These receptor sequences come from a woman aged 18 to 35 in good health.

V and J are TRBV6-5 and TRBJ2-3, with TRBD1 matching over 8 bases. The CDR3 is 16 residues long. The junction had 7 bases not matched to a gene; V was cut back by 1 base and J by 4 bases. Germline lookup yields CDR1 MNHEY and CDR2 SVGAGI. As DNA, the CDR3 is TGTGCCAGCAGTTACTTGGACAGGGTCGGGCCAGATACGCAGTATTTT. Protein product: CASSYLDRVGPDTQYF.

CDR3 amino acids: CASIRTGSPGYTF. For the CDR3, the DNA is TGTGCCAGCATAAGGACAGGGTCCCCCGGCTACACCTTC. The rearrangement uses TRBV12-3 or TRBV12-4 and TRBJ1-2; TRBD1 agrees at 8 bases. The length of the CDR3 is 13 residues. The V and J ends lost 7 bases and 8 bases, in that order; junction bases with no gene match: 9.

This clonotype was seen a handful of times. The chain uses TRBV7-2 and TRBJ2-1, with 12 bases fitting TRBD2. This CDR3 spans 17 amino acids. Germline CDR1 is SGHTA and CDR2 is FQGNSA. Trimming at V came to 6 bases and at J to 0 bases, leaving 6 bases not matched to a gene. CDR3 amino acids: CASSWTSGASSYNEQFF. The CDR3 DNA follows: TGTGCCAGCAGTTGGACTAGCGGGGCTAGCTCCTACAATGAGCAGTTCTTC.

This clonotype was detected only a few times. The V and J genes are TRBV3-1 and TRBJ2-5; 10 bases match TRBD2. After removal of 2 bases from V and 2 bases from J, the junction contained 11 bases not matched to a gene. Germline V gene data show CDR1 as LGHDT and CDR2 as YNNKEL (reference sequence). This CDR3 contains 18 residues. The CDR3 nucleotides are TGTGCCAGCAGCCAACGGAGCGGGAGGGCCGTGGGGCAAGAGACCCAGTACTTC. This codes for CASSQRSGRAVGQETQYF.

The rearrangement uses TRBV10-3 and TRBJ2-3, with 12 nucleotides matching TRBD2. CDR3 size: 16 residues. Germline loops: CDR1 ENHRY, CDR2 SYGVKD. Germline trimming cut 4 bases from V and 0 bases from J; bases unmatched to any gene: 2. The CDR3 reads CAISGLAGASTDTQYF. CDR3 bases: TGTGCCATCAGTGGACTAGCGGGGGCTAGCACAGATACGCAGTATTTT.

This clonotype has at least ten counts. The chain is built from TRBV4-3 and TRBJ2-1; D uncertain. The CDR3 contains 14 residues. CDR1 is LGHNA and CDR2 is YSLEER in the germline V gene. V was trimmed by 1 base and J by 5 bases, leaving 9 bases between them. CDR3 amino acids: CASSQGSTNNEQFF. The CDR3 nucleotides are TGCGCCAGCAGCCAAGGGTCGACAAACAATGAGCAGTTCTTC.

At least ten counts were recorded for this clonotype. The chain couples TRBV10-2 to TRBJ2-1; D gene unclear. This CDR3 is built from 11 residues. Germline CDR1 is WSHSY and CDR2 is SAAADI. Trimming shortened V by 4 bases and J by 10 bases, and 8 bases separated the two germline ends. CDR3 amino acids: CASSVRVEQFF. The CDR3 DNA sequence: TGCGCCAGCAGTGTACGAGTGGAGCAGTTCTTC.

The genes are TRBV19 and TRBJ2-1, with TRBD2 matching over 7 bases. After removal of 10 bases from V and 0 bases from J, the junction contained 9 bases not matched to a gene. Germline CDR1 LNHDA, CDR2 SQIVND (reference sequence). The CDR3 extends over 15 amino acids. The DNA of the CDR3 is TGTGCCACCGAAGGGGAGCGGGACTCCTACAATGAGCAGTTCTTC. It codes for CATEGERDSYNEQFF. Filled out from reference TRBV19 and TRBJ2-1, the complete variable domain reads DGGITQSPKYLFRKEGQNVTLSCEQNLNHDAMYWYRQDPGQGLRLIYYSQIVNDFQKGDIAEGYSVSREKKESFPLTVTSAQKNPTAFYLCATEGERDSYNEQFFGPGTRLTVL.

J is TRBJ2-2 and V is TRBV4-1; TRBD1 agrees at 7 bases. This CDR3 has 16 amino acids. The V segment lost 1 base and the J segment 5 bases; nucleotides outside the gene matches: 7. Looked up from germline, CDR1 is MGHRA and CDR2 is YSYEKL. The CDR3 region has the DNA TGCGCCAGCAGCCAAGGGAGAGGGGGCAGAACCGGGGAGCTGTTTTTT. It is translated as CASSQGRGGRTGELFF.

This clonotype came up a few times. The chain carries TRBV27 and TRBJ2-7, with 7 bases fitting TRBD1. Germline assignment: CDR1 MNHEY and CDR2 SMNVEV (reference sequence). The CDR3 covers 14 residues. Losses at the gene ends were 0 bases for V and 1 base for J; bases not matched to a gene: 0. The CDR3 DNA reads as TGTGCCAGCAGTTTATCGACAGGGTCCTACGAGCAGTACTTC. Its translation: CASSLSTGSYEQYF.

This clonotype was observed a few times. The V and J genes are TRBV11-2 and TRBJ2-1, with 7 bases that match TRBD2. The V gene end was trimmed by 5 bases and the J gene end by 3 bases; junction bases not matched to a gene: 4. This CDR3 region has 14 residues. The V gene's germline CDR1 is SGHAT and CDR2 FQNNGV. CDR3 nucleotides: TGTGCCAGCAGCGCGGGACTAATCTACAATGAGCAGTTCTTC. The encoded protein is CASSAGLIYNEQFF.

This clonotype was counted only a few times. The CDR3 coding sequence is TGCAGTGCACACAGACGGGTGAGCTCCTACGAGCAGTACTTC. Protein product: CSAHRRVSSYEQYF. This chain uses TRBV20-1 with TRBJ2-7, with D uncertain. Trimming stripped 6 bases from V and 0 bases from J, with 15 bases between. There are 14 residues in the CDR3. CDR1 is DFQATT, CDR2 SNEGSKA, per germline (reference sequence).

There are a few counts of this clonotype. V gene TRBV10-2 combines with J gene TRBJ1-1; D not resolved. V was clipped by 2 bases and J by 3 bases, with 7 bases between them. This CDR3 has 13 residues. Germline V gene lookup returns CDR1 WSHSY and CDR2 SAAADI. The CDR3 DNA reads TGCGCCAGCAGTGAGATAATGTACACTGAAGCTTTCTTT. Translated: CASSEIMYTEAFF.

To note about this clonotype: This may stem from a read error, because a much larger clone lies one nucleotide away. The gene calls are TRBV7-2 and TRBJ1-1, with 7 bases fitting TRBD1. There are 14 residues in the CDR3. Germline V gives CDR1 SGHTA, CDR2 FQGNSA. CDR3 DNA: TGTGCCAGCAGCGTAGGGGGCAGGAACACTGGAGCTTTCTTT. Protein product: CASSVGGRNTGAFF.